This T cell receptor (beta chain) was observed in a study of PD-1 blockade in classical Hodgkin lymphoma. The study's findings and limits: Excluded were patients who started nivolumab under 1 year after ASCT, a group that had lower diversity. The study found complete responders had baseline diversity similar to newly diagnosed patients. Only CD4+ TCR diversity, not CD8+, had risen significantly by C4D1.

The repertoire was sequenced with immunoSEQ multiplex PCR; TCRdb's copy has only in-frame clones and lacks some. There are around 6,100 clones in the sample; around 50% occur only once, and around 15% lies in the top ten. V shed 0 bases, J shed 4 bases, and the junction held 9 bases outside the gene matches. This CDR3 comprises 16 residues. Germline V CDR1 and CDR2: SQVTM, ANQGSEA. In every patient, relapse followed autologous stem cell transplantation, while exposure to brentuximab vedotin differed. Thawed PBMCs underwent magnetic negative selection to obtain purified CD8+ T cells. As to this clone: Its target is not known.

This chain connects TRBV29-1 to TRBJ1-2; 9 positions agree with TRBD1. The sequencing here drew on CD8+ T cells from blood, taken at baseline. The origin of this receptor is a human donor with classical Hodgkin lymphoma. The CDR3 here is CSVEDPNRGQIYGYTF. Written as DNA, the CDR3 is TGCAGCGTTGAAGACCCAAACAGGGGGCAGATCTATGGCTACACCTTC. Full variable domain (rest looked up from reference TRBV29-1 and TRBJ1-2): SAVISQKPSRDICQRGTSLTIQCQVDSQVTMMFWYRQQPGQSLTLIATANQGSEATYESGFVIDKFPISRPNLTFSTLTVSNMSPEDSSIYLCSVEDPNRGQIYGYTFGSGTRLTVV.